The 17 T cell receptor beta chains below all came from one sample that was sequenced in a study of shared clonotypes between healthy human individuals. The data were produced by immunoSEQ multiplex PCR, yet TCRdb's version contains in-frame clones alone and is incomplete. This repertoire shows about 1 million clones, approximately 70% found once; its top ten account for approximately 1.5%. The sequencing input was memory CD4+ T cells sorted from blood. Sample subset: CD45RA-negative fraction. These receptors came from a man younger than 35 in good health.

This chain joins TRBV30 and TRBJ2-5; the D gene is possibly TRBD1 (6 bases). CDR3 length: 15 residues. CDR1 and CDR2 from the germline V gene are GTSNPN and SVGIG (reference sequence). V lost 0 bases to trimming and J lost 7 bases, with 18 bases between them. CDR3 in amino acids: CAWSVQGPRLGTQYF. CDR3 sequence (DNA): TGTGCCTGGAGTGTACAGGGACCCCGTTTGGGGACCCAGTACTTC. Using reference TRBV30 and TRBJ2-5 for the parts outside the CDR3, the full variable domain is SQTIHQWPATLVQPVGSPLSLECTVEGTSNPNLYWYRQAAGRGLQLLFYSVGIGQISSEVPQNLSASRPQDRQFILSSKKLLLSDSGFYLCAWSVQGPRLGTQYFGPGTRLLVL.

This chain joins TRBV2 and TRBJ2-7; 8 bases are a match to TRBD1. The CDR3 covers 14 residues. Per germline, CDR1 SNHLY and CDR2 FYNNEI. The V gene end was trimmed by 5 bases and the J gene end by 3 bases; junction bases not matched to a gene: 6. The CDR3 DNA follows: TGTGCCAGCAGTACGGACAGGGCGAACTACGAGCAGTACTTC. Its translation: CASSTDRANYEQYF.

This chain connects TRBV18 to TRBJ1-2, with 7 bases fitting TRBD1. Germline CDR1 and CDR2: KGHSH and LQKENI. The CDR3 has 15 amino acids. The V gene end was trimmed by 1 base and the J gene end by 0 bases; junction bases not matched to a gene: 2. This CDR3 reads CASSPQGAANYGYTF. Written as DNA, the CDR3 is TGTGCCAGCTCACCACAGGGGGCAGCTAACTATGGCTACACCTTC.

The chain combines TRBV27 with TRBJ2-2; D call uncertain. Trimming left V 3 bases short and J 1 base short, with 9 bases between. CDR3 length equals 15 residues. Germline V gene lookup returns CDR1 MNHEY and CDR2 SMNVEV (reference sequence). The CDR3 bases are TGTGCCAGCAGTTTCTCCGGTCTGAACACCGGGGAGCTGTTTTTT. It is translated as CASSFSGLNTGELFF.

This chain links TRBV4-1 with TRBJ1-1, with a tentative D call TRBD1 (5 bases). The CDR3 contains 14 residues. V was trimmed by 1 base and J by 1 base, leaving 7 bases between them. Germline CDR1 reads MGHRA; CDR2 reads YSYEKL. The DNA of the CDR3 is TGCGCCAGCAGCCAAGGGGGGAAGAACACTGAAGCTTTCTTT. Protein: CASSQGGKNTEAFF.

The chain recombines TRBV21-1 with TRBJ2-5; the table's D call, TRBD2, was not checked against the DNA. TRBV21-1 is tagged as a pseudogene. This CDR3 comprises 18 residues. The CDR3 bases are TGTGCCAGCAGCAAAGGGCCGAAGACTAGCGGGAGAACGGAGACCCAGTACTTC. Its protein is CASSKGPKTSGRTETQYF.

The chain uses TRBV6-6 and TRBJ2-7; 12 positions match TRBD2. This CDR3 is built from 16 residues. The trim removed 6 bases at V and 5 bases at J, leaving 11 bases unmatched. Germline CDR1 reads MNHNY; CDR2 reads SVGAGI (reference sequence). CDR3 nucleotides: TGTGCCAGCAGACCCCGACTAGCGGGAGACGTTCACGAGCAGTACTTC. Its translation is CASRPRLAGDVHEQYF.

The V gene is TRBV27, the J gene TRBJ2-7; TRBD1 matches at 9 bases. CDR3 length: 14 amino acids. Germline-derived CDR1 and CDR2 are MNHEY and SMNVEV (reference sequence). V lost 6 bases and J lost 8; bases outside the gene matches: 11. The chain's CDR3 is CASRSPGQGKKQYF. For the CDR3, the DNA is TGTGCCAGCAGGTCCCCGGGACAGGGAAAAAAGCAGTACTTC.

The V gene is TRBV4-2, the J gene TRBJ1-1; 9 bases align to TRBD1. V dropped 2 bases and J dropped 4; count of bases not matched to a gene: 5. Germline CDR1 reads LGHNA; CDR2 reads YNFKEQ. The CDR3 covers 15 residues. The CDR3 reads CASSQPGDRATEAFF. The CDR3, as DNA: TGTGCCAGCAGCCAACCGGGGGACAGGGCCACTGAAGCTTTCTTT.

This clone came up a few times. V is TRBV5-1 and J is TRBJ1-6; 8 bases match TRBD1. V shed 3 bases, J shed 8 bases, and the junction held 7 bases outside the gene matches. The length of the CDR3 is 15 residues. The germline V gene has CDR1 SGHRS and CDR2 YFSETQ. The CDR3 bases are TGCGCCAGCAGCTCGGGGACAGGAGGGGATTCACCCCTCCACTTT. Translated, it gives CASSSGTGGDSPLHF.

This clone has only a few counts. V and J are TRBV7-8 and TRBJ2-1; D is unclear. Germline V gene data show CDR1 as SGHVS and CDR2 as FQNEAQ. Trimming pared 6 bases from V and 5 bases from J, leaving 14 bases between. The CDR3 is made up of 14 amino acids. The CDR3, as DNA: TGTGCCAGCAGGTCAGGAGAGCGAAACAATGAGCAGTTCTTC. This sequence encodes CASRSGERNNEQFF.

Only a few counts were recorded for this clone. V usage is TRBV5-4 and J usage is TRBJ2-3, with a tentative D call TRBD1 (5 bases). The CDR3 totals 15 residues. Germline V gene lookup returns CDR1 SGHNT and CDR2 YYREEE (reference sequence). The V gene lost 5 bases and the J gene lost 5 bases, with 18 bases spanning the gap. For the CDR3, the DNA is TGTGCCAGCAGGCAGGGCGGCAGGGCCGAAGATACGCAGTATTTT. This codes for CASRQGGRAEDTQYF. Combining the CDR3 with reference TRBV5-4 and TRBJ2-3 gives the whole variable domain ETGVTQSPTHLIKTRGQQVTLRCSSQSGHNTVSWYQQALGQGPQFIFQYYREEENGRGNFPPRFSGLQFPNYSSELNVNALELDDSALYLCASRQGGRAEDTQYFGPGTRLTVL.

A remark on this clone: The identical CDR3 is also encoded by other nucleotide sequences in the sample. The gene calls are TRBV9 and TRBJ2-3, with 8 bases that match TRBD2. Losses at the gene ends were 0 bases for V and 4 bases for J; bases not matched to a gene: 4. This CDR3 has 15 amino acids. CDR1 is SGDLS, CDR2 YYNGEE, per germline. As DNA, the CDR3 is TGTGCCAGCAGCGTAGACCCGGGAGGGGCAGATACGCAGTATTTT. This encodes CASSVDPGGADTQYF.

The chain carries TRBV11-2 and TRBJ2-1, with a tentative D call TRBD1 (5 bases). This CDR3 is built from 14 residues. Germline CDR1 reads SGHAT; CDR2 reads FQNNGV. The V end lost 3 bases, the J end lost 9 bases, and 15 bases lay between the germline ends. The CDR3 reads CASSFEYQGAEQFF. In DNA form, the CDR3 reads TGTGCCAGCAGCTTCGAATACCAGGGTGCTGAGCAGTTCTTC. The full variable domain, in which reference TRBV11-2 and TRBJ2-1 provide the parts outside the CDR3, is EAGVAQSPRYKIIEKRQSVAFWCNPISGHATLYWYQQILGQGPKLLIQFQNNGVVDDSQLPKDRFSAERLKGVDSTLKIQPAKLEDSAVYLCASSFEYQGAEQFFGPGTRLTVL.

This clone was recorded once. Other DNA sequences in the same sample also yield this CDR3. The J gene is TRBJ1-4, the V gene TRBV7-2; 9 bases line up with TRBD1. Germline trimming cut 4 bases from V and 6 bases from J; bases unmatched to any gene: 3. CDR1 is SGHTA, CDR2 FQGNSA, per germline. This CDR3 comprises 14 residues. The CDR3 is CASSSDRGDEKLFF. CDR3 sequence (DNA): TGTGCCAGCAGCTCCGACAGGGGGGATGAAAAACTGTTTTTT.

The chain has TRBV9 and TRBJ1-6; D not certain. The CDR3 is 17 residues long. V was shortened by 4 bases and J by 4 bases, with 18 bases between the two germline ends. Looked up from germline, CDR1 is SGDLS and CDR2 is YYNGEE. The CDR3 sequence: CASSPRRVPSYNSPLHF. Written as DNA, the CDR3 is TGTGCCAGCAGCCCGAGGCGGGTCCCCTCTTATAATTCACCCCTCCACTTT.

About this clone: At one of its ends the junction is not consistent with the germline gene, which may arise from a read error. This chain uses TRBV7-7 with TRBJ2-3; 11 bases match TRBD2. The CDR3 covers 15 residues. CDR1 SSHAT and CDR2 FNYEAQ come from the germline V gene (reference sequence). The chain's CDR3 is CASSPLAGGQDTQYF. The CDR3 DNA is TGTGCTAGCAGCCCTCTAGCGGGAGGTCAGGATACGCAGTATTTT.